What follows is one T cell receptor beta chain and its context. The antigen is undetermined. CD45RO-negative CD8 cells positively selected for CCR7 made up the naive population, which excluded terminally differentiated effector memory CD45RA+ cells. The data were taken from a study of shared clonotypes between healthy human individuals. Across the whole study: Per donor, CD8 memory used one plate, CD8 naive used two, CD4 memory used three and CD4 naive used three. General study points: The study found lower generation probabilities in non-shared clonotypes than in those shared by all four donors. Shared clonotypes: 4.5% to 5% naive CD4, about 4% naive CD8, about 2.2% memory CD4, roughly 0.4% memory CD8.

The data were produced by immunoSEQ multiplex PCR, yet TCRdb's version contains in-frame clones alone and is incomplete. The profile covers about 820,000 clones, with approximately 92% appearing a single time and less than 25% taken by the ten largest. CDR1 and CDR2 from the germline V gene are SEHNR and FQNEAQ (reference sequence). The CDR3 contains 14 residues. Trimming took 3 bases from V and 7 from J, leaving 13 bases between them. The sequence derives from a man aged 25-45 years in good health. The chain carries TRBV7-9 and TRBJ1-5, with a tentative D call TRBD1 (5 bases). The sequenced sample was naive CD8+ T cells sorted from blood. DNA of the CDR3: TGTGCCAGCAGCTTCGGCGGCAGGGAACAGCCCCAGCATTTT. The encoded protein is CASSFGGREQPQHF.